The source of this T cell receptor beta chain is a study of monozygotic twins with cystic fibrosis. On the study more broadly: Libraries were built from 2.5 to 3 micrograms of fragmented DNA using around 16 PCR cycles. Points from the study as a whole: Co-twins had the most similar V usage for 13 of 16 pairs, J for 8. In this small cohort, shared CDR3 numbers showed no association with age, concordance or disease severity.

The table came from immunoSEQ multiplex PCR; TCRdb's copy has only in-frame clones and leaves some out. This table holds about 10,000 clones, 96% found once. CDR3 length equals 16 residues. V dropped 3 bases and J dropped 0 bases, with 15 bases sitting between them. The germline gives CDR1 MDHEN, CDR2 SYDVKM. A remark on this clone: The antigen is undetermined.

The V call is TRBV28, the J call TRBJ2-7; no clear D. Material for sequencing was blood. The sequence came from a boy under 18 with cystic fibrosis. In nucleotides, the CDR3 is TGTGCCAGCAGTTTGGTCGGCGGAGTGAGCTCCTACGAGCAGTACTTC. Its protein is CASSLVGGVSSYEQYF.